One sample yielded the 16 T cell receptor beta chains listed below, sequenced in a study of blood T cell repertoires in COVID-19. Clones were sequenced by immunoSEQ multiplex PCR, and TCRdb holds only the in-frame ones, with some missing. Among around 130,000 clones listed, about 80% were seen once. The sample comprised peripheral blood. The receptors were sampled from a human donor in a cohort sampled during active COVID-19.

This chain uses TRBV3-1 (or the pseudogene TRBV3-2) with TRBJ1-4, with 8 bases identical to TRBD1. Per germline, CDR1 LGHDT and CDR2 YNNKEL (reference sequence). This CDR3 region has 21 residues. J gave up 7 bases and V 0 bases, and 22 bases lay outside the gene matches. DNA of the CDR3: TGTGCCAGCAGCCAAGATCCCCCCGGGCAGGGGGCGCAGTCATTTAGTGAAAAACTGTTTTTT. Amino acids: CASSQDPPGQGAQSFSEKLFF.

This clone was counted once. The rearrangement links TRBV7-9 to TRBJ1-4; possible D gene TRBD1, 6 bases. CDR3 length: 16 residues. Germline CDR1 reads SEHNR; CDR2 reads FQNEAQ (reference sequence). V was trimmed by 3 bases and J by 2 bases, leaving 13 bases between them. The CDR3 sequence: CASSLSFTGTNEKLFF. The CDR3 bases are TGTGCCAGCAGCTTGTCCTTCACAGGGACTAATGAAAAACTGTTTTTT.

The chain has TRBV4-1 and TRBJ1-3; possible D gene TRBD1, 6 bases. The germline CDR1 and CDR2 sequences are MGHRA and YSYEKL. With 4 bases removed from V and 6 bases from J, the gap between germline ends came to 16 bases. CDR3 length: 15 residues. CDR3: CASSRQQGPVNTIYF. CDR3 in DNA: TGCGCCAGCAGCCGGCAACAGGGTCCAGTAAACACCATATATTTT.

On this clone itself: The sample holds other DNA sequences that translate to the same CDR3. The DNA of the CDR3 is TGCGCCAGTACCAGGTTTCTAACTGGGGCCAACGTCCTGACTTTC. This encodes CASTRFLTGANVLTF. The gene calls are TRBV5-1 and TRBJ2-6; D uncertain. Trimming removed 8 bases from V and 2 bases from J, with 14 bases in between. This CDR3 spans 15 amino acids. The V gene's germline CDR1 is SGHRS and CDR2 YFSETQ.

V usage is TRBV4-1 and J usage is TRBJ2-1; TRBD2 matches 12 bases. Germline V gene sequence: CDR1 MGHRA, CDR2 YSYEKL. This CDR3 region has 17 residues. With V trimmed by 1 base and J by 9 bases, 10 bases remained unmatched. CDR3 residues: CASSQGSSLAGGLEQFF. CDR3 sequence (DNA): TGCGCCAGCAGCCAAGGGTCCTCCCTAGCGGGGGGGCTTGAGCAGTTCTTC.

For the CDR3, the DNA is TGCGCCAGCAGCTTGGAGGCGGGGGACGAGCAGTACTTC. Translating gives CASSLEAGDEQYF. V usage is TRBV5-1 and J usage is TRBJ2-7, with TRBD2 identical over 7 bases. Germline V gene data show CDR1 as SGHRS and CDR2 as YFSETQ. This CDR3 spans 13 amino acids. The J segment lost 5 bases and the V segment lost 0 bases, leaving 2 bases of the junction unmatched.

The chain combines TRBV11-3 with TRBJ2-1, with 7 bases matching TRBD1. CDR1 is SGHNT and CDR2 is YENEEA in the germline V gene. V lost 3 bases and J lost 5; bases outside the gene matches: 4. The CDR3 sequence is 14 residues long. The CDR3 sequence is CASSFRTGNNEQFF. The CDR3 DNA follows: TGTGCCAGCAGCTTCCGGACAGGAAACAATGAGCAGTTCTTC.

The V call is TRBV7-9, the J call TRBJ2-1; D remains ambiguous. The CDR3 extends over 13 amino acids. CDR1 is SEHNR, CDR2 FQNEAQ, per germline (reference sequence). V was trimmed by 3 bases and J by 6 bases, leaving 9 bases between them. The CDR3 loop reads CASSFLLTNEQFF. The DNA of the CDR3 is TGTGCCAGCAGCTTCCTACTTACCAATGAGCAGTTCTTC. The whole variable domain, filled in from reference TRBV7-9 and TRBJ2-1, reads DTGVSQNPRHKITKRGQNVTFRCDPISEHNRLYWYRQTLGQGPEFLTYFQNEAQLEKSRLLSDRFSAERPKGSFSTLEIQRTEQGDSAMYLCASSFLLTNEQFFGPGTRLTVL.

This clone has a single count. V usage is TRBV19 and J usage is TRBJ2-7; TRBD2 agrees at 10 bases. Germline CDR1 is LNHDA and CDR2 is SQIVND (reference sequence). The CDR3 consists of 15 residues. After removal of 5 bases from V and 2 bases from J, the junction contained 6 bases not matched to a gene. The CDR3 DNA reads TGTGCCAGTAGTTTCACAGGACTAGCGGCCTACGAGCAGTACTTC. Its translation: CASSFTGLAAYEQYF.

The V call is TRBV18, the J call TRBJ1-4, with a tentative D call TRBD1 (5 bases). Per the germline V gene, CDR1 is KGHSH and CDR2 is LQKENI. The CDR3 runs to 14 residues. Trimming left V 6 bases short and J 3 bases short, with 11 bases between. The DNA of the CDR3 is TGTGCCAGCTCTATGGACAATGCTAATGAAAAACTGTTTTTT. It specifies CASSMDNANEKLFF. Full variable domain (missing parts from reference TRBV18 and TRBJ1-4): NAGVMQNPRHLVRRRGQEARLRCSPMKGHSHVYWYRQLPEEGLKFMVYLQKENIIDESGMPKERFSAEFPKEGPSILRIQQVVRGDSAAYFCASSMDNANEKLFFGSGTQLSVL.

This clone was picked up a small number of times. This sequence joins TRBV18 and TRBJ2-3; perhaps TRBD2 as D (7 bases). V lost 3 bases and J 2 bases, leaving 15 bases between the germline ends. Germline V gives CDR1 KGHSH, CDR2 LQKENI. The CDR3 length is 16 residues. CDR3 sequence (DNA): TGTGCCAGCTCACCTTTGGCGGCGGGGGCCACAGATACGCAGTATTTT. Translating it yields CASSPLAAGATDTQYF.

V and J are TRBV6-5 and TRBJ1-2; D is ambiguous. Per germline, CDR1 MNHEY and CDR2 SVGAGI. The CDR3 is made up of 14 amino acids. V dropped 8 bases and J dropped 0 bases, with 13 bases sitting between them. The CDR3 DNA is TGTGCCAGCCGTCCCGGGATAACTAACTATGGCTACACCTTC. This codes for CASRPGITNYGYTF.

V and J are TRBV10-3 and TRBJ2-1, with 7 bases matching TRBD1. CDR3 length equals 15 residues. CDR1 is ENHRY, CDR2 SYGVKD, per germline. J lost 2 bases, V lost 6 bases, and 7 bases had no gene match. The CDR3 loop reads CAIRDGTAPYNEQFF. CDR3 in DNA: TGTGCCATCAGAGACGGGACAGCTCCCTACAATGAGCAGTTCTTC.

The chain employs TRBV7-8 and TRBJ2-7, with 11 bases matching TRBD1. The V gene end was trimmed by 3 bases and the J gene end by 3 bases; junction bases not matched to a gene: 7. The CDR3 contains 16 residues. CDR1 is SGHVS, CDR2 FQNEAQ, per germline. The CDR3 bases are TGTGCCAGCAGCTTGGGAGGGACAGGGGGAAGCTACGAGCAGTACTTC. Encoded protein: CASSLGGTGGSYEQYF. Full variable domain (rest looked up from reference TRBV7-8 and TRBJ2-7): GAGVSQSPRYKVAKRGQDVALRCDPISGHVSLFWYQQALGQGPEFLTYFQNEAQLDKSGLPSDRFFAERPEGSVSTLKIQRTQQEDSAVYLCASSLGGTGGSYEQYFGPGTRLTVT.

This clone was observed a single time. J is TRBJ1-6 and V is TRBV2, with D possibly being TRBD1 (5 bases). The V and J ends lost 6 bases and 8 bases respectively, with 17 bases between them. CDR3 length: 15 residues. The V gene's germline CDR1 is SNHLY and CDR2 FYNNEI. As DNA, the CDR3 is TGTGCCAGCAGAAAGGGCAGGGAGGGTGATTCACCCCTCCACTTT. Residues: CASRKGREGDSPLHF.

The CDR3 coding sequence is TGTGCCAGTAGTGGACTAATTCTTTACAATGAGCAGTTCTTC. Its protein is CASSGLILYNEQFF. This chain joins TRBV19 and TRBJ2-1; D perhaps matches TRBD2 (6 bases). Germline V gene lookup returns CDR1 LNHDA and CDR2 SQIVND (reference sequence). The V end lost 5 bases, the J end lost 4 bases, and 12 bases lay between the germline ends. The CDR3 consists of 14 residues.